The 3 T cell receptor beta chains given below trace back to one sample, sequenced in a study of blood T cell repertoires in COVID-19. Produced via immunoSEQ multiplex PCR; TCRdb's table is partial and in-frame only. The sample carries 150,000 to 200,000 clones, 65% to 90% recorded once. The sequenced sample consisted of PBMCs or T cells enriched from blood (not recorded which). The receptors here all came from a man aged 35 to 55 who had recovered from COVID-19.

The chain links TRBV19 to TRBJ1-1; tentatively, D is TRBD1 (5 bases). The CDR3 consists of 13 residues. Germline values: CDR1 LNHDA, CDR2 SQIVND (reference sequence). Trimming stripped 6 bases from V and 0 bases from J, with 8 bases between. CDR3 coding DNA: TGTGCCAGTAGGGCGGGGGTGAACACTGAAGCTTTCTTT. Its protein product is CASRAGVNTEAFF.

This clone showed up just a few times. The chain carries TRBV6-5 and TRBJ1-1, with a possible D match to TRBD1 (5 bases). The CDR3 spans 14 residues. The V gene lost 5 bases and the J gene lost 0 bases, with 10 bases spanning the gap. Germline assignment: CDR1 MNHEY and CDR2 SVGAGI. This CDR3 reads CASSRQGMNTEAFF. The CDR3 DNA is TGTGCCAGCAGTAGGCAGGGAATGAACACTGAAGCTTTCTTT.

The chain is built from TRBV5-1 and TRBJ2-1; 14 bases align to TRBD2. The CDR3 runs 16 residues. The ends lost 0 bases at V and 4 bases at J; junction bases unmatched: 0. Germline loops: CDR1 SGHRS, CDR2 YFSETQ. CDR3 sequence (DNA): TGCGCCAGCAGCTTGGGACTAGCGGGAGGGTACAATGAGCAGTTCTTC. This codes for CASSLGLAGGYNEQFF.